Listed below are T cell receptor beta chains from one sample, sequenced in a study of T cell responses to AZD1222 COVID-19 vaccine. Only in-frame clones appear in the TCRdb table, and some are missing; sequencing was by immunoSEQ multiplex PCR. Among 26,000 or so clones, about 92% were seen once, and the ten largest hold around 8.9%. The specimen was peripheral blood, collected 28 days after the second AZD1222 dose. These receptors all stem from an adult who received the AZD1222 COVID-19 vaccine. Both conserved end residues are part of each CDR3. The D gene is left open where the match is weak. Clone size is given for some rows only: seen once, a few or many times, or a class if the clone is expanded.

>12|TRBV6-2/TRBV6-3|-|few|TRBJ1-1
TGTGCCAGCAGTTACCCCTACACTGAAGCTTTCTTT
CASSYPYTEAFF
>15|TRBV9|TRBD1|-|TRBJ1-5
TGTGCCAGCAGCGCCGGACAGGCACCCGGTCAGCCCCAGCATTTT
CASSAGQAPGQPQHF
>13|TRBV3-1/TRBV3-2|-|once|TRBJ2-7
TGTGCCAGCAGCCAAGATTTTCCGGGGGAGCAGTACTTC
CASSQDFPGEQYF
>12|TRBV10-3|TRBD1|-|TRBJ1-4
TGTGCCAGCGGACAGGCTAATGAAAAACTGTTTTTT
CASGQANEKLFF
>15|TRBV3-1/TRBV3-2|-|-|TRBJ1-5
TGTGCCAGCAGCCAAGATGGGGCAAACAATCAGCCCCAGCATTTT
CASSQDGANNQPQHF
>15|TRBV7-2|TRBD2|few|TRBJ2-5
TGTGCCAGCAGTCCCGGGGGGGCTCTGCAAGAGACCCAGTACTTC
CASSPGGALQETQYF
>15|TRBV9|TRBD2|few|TRBJ2-1
TGTGCCAGCAGCGGGGGAGGCTTGGGGAGGGGAGAGCAGTTCTTC
CASSGGGLGRGEQFF
>12|TRBV2|-|-|TRBJ1-2
TGTGCCAGCAGGGACACTCTGATGGGCTACACCTTC
CASRDTLMGYTF
>17|TRBV5-1|-|-|TRBJ2-1
TGCGCCAGCAGCTTGGAGTGGGGCAGGGCTACCTACAATGAGCAGTTCTTC
CASSLEWGRATYNEQFF
>13|TRBV28|-|-|TRBJ2-7
TGTGCCAGCGGGGGGAGGCCCTCCTACGAGCAGTACTTC
CASGGRPSYEQYF
>16|TRBV7-9|TRBD2|once|TRBJ2-5
TGTGCCAGCAGCCCGAGAGCGGGAGGGTACTCGGAGACCCAGTACTTC
CASSPRAGGYSETQYF
>19|TRBV19|-|few|TRBJ2-2
TGTGCCAGTAGTATAGTTTGGGCAGGGGGACTAACAAACACCGGGGAGCTGTTTTTT
CASSIVWAGGLTNTGELFF
>16|TRBV7-9|TRBD2|-|TRBJ2-1
TGTGCCAGCAGCCCAGACGGGAGGGGCTCCTACAATGAGCAGTTCTTC
CASSPDGRGSYNEQFF
>14|TRBV14|TRBD2|-|TRBJ2-5
TGTGCCAGCAGCTCGGGCGGGGGTGTGGAGACCCAGTACTTC
CASSSGGGVETQYF
>12|TRBV18|TRBD2|-|TRBJ2-7
TGTGCCAGCTCACCCGGGAGGCCCGAGCAGTACTTC
CASSPGRPEQYF
>18|TRBV7-2|TRBD2|-|TRBJ2-3
TGTGCCAGCAGCCCTGGACTAGCGGGAGTCACTTCAACAGATACGCAGTATTTT
CASSPGLAGVTSTDTQYF
>15|TRBV11-3|-|-|TRBJ2-5
TGTGCCAGCAGCTCCGTCCGGGACCGAAGGGAGACCCAGTACTTC
CASSSVRDRRETQYF
>15|TRBV14|TRBD2|-|TRBJ2-1
TGTGCCAGCAGCCTAGGATCTACTAGCGGCAATGAGCAGTTCTTC
CASSLGSTSGNEQFF
>19|TRBV4-1|TRBD2|-|TRBJ2-1
TGCGCCAGCAGCCAAGATTGGCGTAACCGACTAGCGGCATACAATGAGCAGTTCTTC
CASSQDWRNRLAAYNEQFF
>11|TRBV28|-|-|TRBJ1-2
TGTGCCAGCAGTCTCACCTCGGGCTACACCTTC
CASSLTSGYTF
>13|TRBV7-3|-|-|TRBJ1-1
TGTGCCAGCAGCTTATCGATACAGGCTGAAGCTTTCTTT
CASSLSIQAEAFF
>14|TRBV7-2|-|-|TRBJ2-7
TGTGCCAGCAGCTTAGGCAGGGGTACCTACGAGCAGTACTTC
CASSLGRGTYEQYF
>14|TRBV4-1|-|once|TRBJ1-4
TGCGCCAGCAGCCAAGGGGGGGCGGGTGAAAAACTGTTTTTT
CASSQGGAGEKLFF
>13|TRBV11-2|-|-|TRBJ1-2
TGTGCCAGCAGCTTAGGGCAGGGAGGAGGCTACACCTTC
CASSLGQGGGYTF
>14|TRBV5-4|TRBD1|-|TRBJ2-5
TGTGCCAGCAGCATTGGGACAGGAGGGGAGACCCAGTACTTC
CASSIGTGGETQYF
>15|TRBV10-3|TRBD1|-|TRBJ1-2
TGTGCCACCGACCCGGGACAGGGTTATGACTATGGCTACACCTTC
CATDPGQGYDYGYTF
>11|TRBV20-1|-|-|TRBJ2-7
TGCAGTGCTAGAAAGTCCTACGAGCAGTACTTC
CSARKSYEQYF
>14|TRBV7-9|-|-|TRBJ1-2
TGTGCCAGCAGCTTAGCGGTGGGCAACTATGGCTACACCTTC
CASSLAVGNYGYTF
>14|TRBV6-5|TRBD2|-|TRBJ2-5
TGTGCCAGCAGCTGGACTAGCGGGCAAGAGACCCAGTACTTC
CASSWTSGQETQYF
>15|TRBV11-3|-|-|TRBJ1-4
TGTGCCAGCAGCCCCGGGCTTGCAACTAATGAAAAACTGTTTTTT
CASSPGLATNEKLFF
>15|TRBV10-3|TRBD1|-|TRBJ1-6
TGTGCCATCAGTGAGCCGGGACAGGGAAGCTCACCCCTCCACTTT
CAISEPGQGSSPLHF
>13|TRBV18|-|-|TRBJ1-1
TGTGCCAGCTCACCCACGGGGAACACTGAAGCTTTCTTT
CASSPTGNTEAFF
>17|TRBV9|-|-|TRBJ2-2
TGTGCCAGCAGCGTAAGGGCGGGACAGTACTACACCGGGGAGCTGTTTTTT
CASSVRAGQYYTGELFF
>13|TRBV2|-|-|TRBJ2-7
TGTGCCAGCAACGCAGTCCCCCCCTACGAGCAGTACTTC
CASNAVPPYEQYF
>17|TRBV18|TRBD1|-|TRBJ1-5
TGTGCCAGCTCAAGAACTTGGGACAGCCGCAAGCCCCAGCCCCAGCATTTT
CASSRTWDSRKPQPQHF
>12|TRBV9|-|-|TRBJ2-7
TGTGCCAGCAGCGTCGGGACCGGAGAGCAGTACTTC
CASSVGTGEQYF
>19|TRBV5-3|-|-|TRBJ1-5
TGTGCCAGAAGACAATACAGGGTCAGGCTCCGTCGGTTAAATCAGCCCCAGCATTTT
CARRQYRVRLRRLNQPQHF
>15|TRBV5-6|TRBD1|-|TRBJ1-1
TGTGCCAGCAGCTTTAGGACAGGGAGTTATACTGAAGCTTTCTTT
CASSFRTGSYTEAFF
>14|TRBV23-1|-|-|TRBJ1-3
TGCGCCAGTCGGCAGCAGAACTCTGGAAACACCATATATTTT
CASRQQNSGNTIYF
>13|TRBV29-1|TRBD1|-|TRBJ1-2
TGCAGCGCTGGGGACAGGGGGGCTGAAGGCTACACCTTC
CSAGDRGAEGYTF
>16|TRBV25-1|TRBD2|-|TRBJ2-2
TGTGCCAGCAGAACTCCGGGACCGGGGGGCACCGGGGAGCTGTTTTTT
CASRTPGPGGTGELFF